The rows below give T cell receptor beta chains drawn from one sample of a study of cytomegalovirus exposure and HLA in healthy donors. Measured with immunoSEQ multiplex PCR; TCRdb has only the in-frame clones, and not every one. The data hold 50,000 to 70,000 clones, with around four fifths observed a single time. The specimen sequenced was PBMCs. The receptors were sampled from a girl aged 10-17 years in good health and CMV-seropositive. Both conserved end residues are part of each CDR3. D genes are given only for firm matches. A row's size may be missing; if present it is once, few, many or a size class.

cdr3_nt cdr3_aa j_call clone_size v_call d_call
TGTGCCAGCAGCTCGGGAGGTTCGGGCAATGAGCAGTTCTTC CASSSGGSGNEQFF TRBJ2-1 - TRBV7-7 TRBD2
TGTGCCAGCAGTTACTCCGGGACAGGGGGCGAAAAACTGTTTTTT CASSYSGTGGEKLFF TRBJ1-4 - TRBV2 TRBD1
TGCGCCAGCAGCTTCCTCGGGGGTGCACCTGAAGCTTTCTTT CASSFLGGAPEAFF TRBJ1-1 - TRBV5-1 -
TGTGCCAGCAGTGCATTCTACGAGCAGTACTTC CASSAFYEQYF TRBJ2-7 - TRBV25-1 -
TGTGCCAGCAGTGAAGAGAGGACAGAAATTGCCGGGACCCAGTACTTC CASSEERTEIAGTQYF TRBJ2-5 - TRBV2 -
TGTGCCAGCAGCTTTCAGATCTCTGGAAACACCATATATTTT CASSFQISGNTIYF TRBJ1-3 - TRBV5-8 -
TGTGCCAGCAGCCAATGGCGGCAGATGAACACTGAAGCTTTCTTT CASSQWRQMNTEAFF TRBJ1-1 few TRBV4-2 -
TGTGCCATCAGTGATTGGACAGGGGCTCATTGGCCGTACTTC CAISDWTGAHWPYF TRBJ2-7 - TRBV10-3 TRBD1
TGCGCCAGCACCTTACCCCCGGAGGAGACCCAGTACTTC CASTLPPEETQYF TRBJ2-5 - TRBV5-1 -
TGTGCCTGGAGTGTGAGACTGGGTGACTACGAGCAGTACTTC CAWSVRLGDYEQYF TRBJ2-7 - TRBV30 -